One sample yielded the 27 T cell receptor beta chains listed below, sequenced in a study of T-cell memory formation after mild COVID-19. Each CDR3 protein gets one entry after TCRdb re-called the 5' RACE reads with MiXCR. The sample carries 360,000 or so distinct CDR3 sequences, 25% to 30% recorded once. Sample: PBMCs or a T cell subset sorted from them (not recorded which). The receptors were gathered from an adult woman who had mild COVID-19 (a few samples of this study predate the infection). Cell type and time point are not known.

The rearrangement joins TRBV15 to TRBJ1-1, with TRBD1 matching 7 bases. CDR1 is LNHNV and CDR2 is YYDKDF in the germline V gene (reference sequence). CDR3 size: 15 residues. The V and J ends lost 3 bases and 4 bases, in that order; junction bases with no gene match: 8. This CDR3 is CATSRVSGGGTEAFF. In nucleotides, the CDR3 is TGTGCCACCAGCAGGGTATCAGGGGGAGGCACTGAAGCTTTCTTT.

The chain carries TRBV24-1 and TRBJ2-1; 16 nucleotides match TRBD2. This CDR3 is built from 18 residues. Germline V gives CDR1 KGHDR, CDR2 SFDVKD. J was trimmed by 9 bases and V by 3 bases; bases with no gene match: 10. The CDR3 DNA reads TGTGCCACCAGTGATACAGGGACTAGCGGGAGGGCCAAGGCTGAGCAGTTCTTC. This translates into CATSDTGTSGRAKAEQFF.

The CDR3 DNA follows: TGTGCCAGCATGATGTTGGGGGCCGGGGAACTAACTTTCTTT. This codes for CASMMLGAGELTFF. This chain links TRBV6-1 with TRBJ1-1; D perhaps matches TRBD1 (6 bases). Germline CDR1 is MNHNS and CDR2 is SASEGT. The CDR3 contains 14 residues. V dropped 7 bases and J dropped 12 bases, with 24 bases sitting between them.

The chain recombines TRBV6-2 or TRBV6-3 with TRBJ2-7; TRBD2 aligns across 9 bases. Trimming cost V 4 bases and J 1 base; bases outside gene matches: 8. CDR3 size: 16 residues. Germline assignment: CDR1 MNHEY and CDR2 SVGEGT. The CDR3 coding sequence is TGTGCCAGCAGTTTCGGGCAGCGGGGGGCGTCCTACGAGCAGTACTTC. Its protein product is CASSFGQRGASYEQYF.

This sequence joins TRBV15 and TRBJ1-2; D may be TRBD1 (5 bases). The ends were cut back, 5 bases at V and 3 bases at J, with 13 bases in the middle. The CDR3 is 14 residues long. Germline loops: CDR1 LNHNV, CDR2 YYDKDF (reference sequence). CDR3 protein: CATSPTAGHYGYTF. For the CDR3, the DNA is TGTGCCACCAGCCCCACGGCAGGGCACTATGGCTACACCTTC.

This clonotype was observed a few times. The chain employs TRBV7-2 and TRBJ1-1; 9 bases align to TRBD1. The CDR3 spans 14 residues. Trimming at V came to 2 bases and at J to 8 bases, leaving 6 bases not matched to a gene. Per germline, CDR1 SGHTA and CDR2 FQGNSA. The CDR3 here is CASSLSRDRVEAFF. CDR3 nucleotide sequence: TGTGCCAGCAGCTTAAGCCGGGACAGGGTCGAAGCTTTCTTT.

In nucleotides, the CDR3 is TGCGCCAGCAGCTACGCGGAGAACTTCCACAATGAGCAGTTCTTC. It is translated as CASSYAENFHNEQFF. The V and J genes are TRBV5-1 and TRBJ2-1; D call uncertain. The CDR3 spans 15 residues. Germline V CDR1 and CDR2: SGHRS, YFSETQ. V lost 3 bases and J 5 bases, leaving 15 bases between the germline ends.

The chain recombines TRBV12-3 or TRBV12-4 with TRBJ2-7; 8 bases fit TRBD1. Trimming took 4 bases from V and 3 from J; bases not matched to a gene: 5. CDR3 length: 14 amino acids. CDR3 sequence (DNA): TGTGCCAGCAGTTCGGGACAGGTGAACTACGAGCAGTACTTC. The encoded protein is CASSSGQVNYEQYF.

This clonotype appeared many times. This chain connects TRBV12-3 or TRBV12-4 to TRBJ1-1, with no clear D. The CDR3 has 12 amino acids. The germline V and J ends were trimmed by 3 bases and 5 bases, with 7 bases remaining between them. The CDR3 nucleotides are TGTGCCAGCAGTTTGAGAAGGACTGAAGCTTTCTTT. It translates to CASSLRRTEAFF.

The J gene is TRBJ2-7, the V gene TRBV3-1; D is undetermined. The CDR3 has 11 residues. Trimming pared 2 bases from V and 5 bases from J, leaving 4 bases between. Germline-derived CDR1 and CDR2 are LGHDT and YNNKEL (reference sequence). CDR3 amino acids: CASSQINEQYF. CDR3 nucleotides: TGTGCCAGCAGCCAAATTAACGAGCAGTACTTC.

This clonotype was found a few times. J is TRBJ2-7 and V is TRBV6-5; 8 nucleotides align to TRBD1. The CDR3 covers 13 residues. Germline trimming cut 6 bases from V and 6 bases from J; bases unmatched to any gene: 7. Germline V lookup: CDR1 MNHEY, CDR2 SVGAGI. This CDR3 reads CASSRQGTGEQYF. CDR3 nucleotides: TGTGCCAGCAGCCGACAGGGGACCGGCGAGCAGTACTTC.

This chain links TRBV6-1 with TRBJ2-1; 9 nucleotides match TRBD2. Trimming at V came to 7 bases and at J to 6 bases, leaving 7 bases not matched to a gene. The CDR3 is 14 amino acids. In germline, CDR1 is MNHNS, CDR2 SASEGT. The CDR3 protein is CASTQGLARNEQFF. Written as DNA, the CDR3 is TGTGCCAGCACCCAAGGACTAGCGCGCAATGAGCAGTTCTTC.

This clonotype was observed many times. The chain joins TRBV20-1 to TRBJ1-1; the D gene is possibly TRBD1 (6 bases). CDR1 is DFQATT and CDR2 is SNEGSKA in the germline V gene (reference sequence). Trimming left V 4 bases short and J 7 bases short, with 10 bases between. The CDR3 spans 11 residues. The CDR3 region has the DNA TGCAGTGCTACACAGGGAGTTGAAGCTTTCTTT. Its translation: CSATQGVEAFF.

This clonotype was found a few times. The V call is TRBV30, the J call TRBJ2-5; D ambiguous. This CDR3 region has 11 residues. V was pared by 6 bases and J by 2 bases, with 7 bases between. In germline, CDR1 is GTSNPN, CDR2 SVGIG (reference sequence). CDR3 sequence reads: CACAPQETQYF. DNA for the CDR3: TGTGCCTGTGCTCCTCAAGAGACCCAGTACTTC.

The rearrangement uses TRBV5-5 and TRBJ1-5, with TRBD1 matching over 9 bases. In germline, CDR1 is SGHKS, CDR2 YYEKEE (reference sequence). V trimming: 3 bases; J trimming: 6 bases; junction bases outside the gene matches: 7. This CDR3 has 15 amino acids. The CDR3 region is CASSSGDRVSQPQHF. The DNA for the CDR3 is TGTGCCAGCAGCTCTGGGGACAGGGTCAGTCAGCCCCAGCATTTT.

This clonotype has just a few counts. The J gene is TRBJ1-3, the V gene TRBV6-6; D is unresolved. The germline gives CDR1 MNHNY, CDR2 SVGAGI (reference sequence). Trimming took 2 bases from V and 0 from J, leaving 11 bases between them. The CDR3 runs 16 residues. The CDR3 DNA sequence: TGTGCCAGCAGTTACGGACGGGCCAGCTCTGGAAACACCATATATTTT. Translated, it gives CASSYGRASSGNTIYF.

The chain is built from TRBV9 and TRBJ2-2; TRBD1 might be the D (6 bases). Trimming pared 0 bases from V and 7 bases from J, leaving 13 bases between. Germline loops: CDR1 SGDLS, CDR2 YYNGEE. This CDR3 comprises 15 residues. The DNA for the CDR3 is TGTGCCAGCAGCGTAGCAGGGGTGTCGCTCGGGGAGCTGTTTTTT. This translates into CASSVAGVSLGELFF. Variable domain in full (rest from reference TRBV9 and TRBJ2-2): DSGVTQTPKHLITATGQRVTLRCSPRSGDLSVYWYQQSLDQGLQFLIQYYNGEERAKGNILERFSAQQFPDLHSELNLSSLELGDSALYFCASSVAGVSLGELFFGEGSRLTVL.

V usage is TRBV7-9 and J usage is TRBJ2-1, with D hard to call. The germline CDR1 and CDR2 sequences are SEHNR and FQNEAQ (reference sequence). The CDR3 has 15 residues. V lost 6 bases, J lost 4 bases, and 16 bases lay in between. The DNA of the CDR3 is TGTGCCAGCAGTTTGTTGGTGGGCCAATACAATGAGCAGTTCTTC. It codes for CASSLLVGQYNEQFF.

This clonotype has more than one count but fewer than ten. The chain is built from TRBV6-2 or TRBV6-3 and TRBJ2-2; possibly TRBD2 for D (6 bases). The CDR3 extends over 18 amino acids. Trimming cost V 0 bases and J 0 bases, with 14 bases left between them. Germline values: CDR1 MNHEY, CDR2 SVGEGT. The CDR3: CASSYSVSGLSNTGELFF. In DNA, the CDR3 is TGTGCCAGCAGTTACTCGGTTTCGGGACTCTCGAACACCGGGGAGCTGTTTTTT.

This clonotype was found a few times. The CDR3 loop reads CASSSTPTEAFF. CDR3 DNA: TGTGCCAGCAGTTCTACCCCCACTGAAGCTTTCTTT. J is TRBJ1-1 and V is TRBV7-9; D call uncertain. Deletions cut 6 bases from V and 4 bases from J, with 9 bases between. Per the germline V gene, CDR1 is SEHNR and CDR2 is FQNEAQ (reference sequence). This CDR3 has 12 amino acids.

The V call is TRBV19, the J call TRBJ2-1; D not resolved. In germline, CDR1 is LNHDA, CDR2 SQIVND (reference sequence). Trimming left V 1 base short and J 12 bases short, with 7 bases between. This CDR3 contains 11 residues. The CDR3 DNA reads TGTGCCAGTAGTATAGGGGCAGGGCAGTTCTTC. Translating it yields CASSIGAGQFF.

This clonotype came up a few times. The rearrangement uses TRBV2 and TRBJ2-2; TRBD2 matches 11 bases. The V gene end was trimmed by 7 bases and the J gene end by 7 bases; junction bases not matched to a gene: 11. There are 16 residues in the CDR3. The germline V gene has CDR1 SNHLY and CDR2 FYNNEI. The CDR3 is CASTPPGLAGGGELFF. CDR3 coding DNA: TGTGCCAGCACCCCCCCTGGACTAGCGGGTGGCGGGGAGCTGTTTTTT. Based on the CDR3 plus reference TRBV2 and TRBJ2-2, the full variable domain is EPEVTQTPSHQVTQMGQEVILRCVPISNHLYFYWYRQILGQKVEFLVSFYNNEISEKSEIFDDQFSVERPDGSNFTLKIRSTKLEDSAMYFCASTPPGLAGGGELFFGEGSRLTVL.

This chain uses TRBV29-1 with TRBJ1-1; D gene unclear. This CDR3 contains 15 residues. The V gene lost 4 bases and the J gene lost 3 bases, with 18 bases spanning the gap. Germline lookup yields CDR1 SQVTM and CDR2 ANQGSEA. DNA of the CDR3: TGCAGCGTTGGAGCCCCTGAACGGGGAGACACTGAAGCTTTCTTT. Residues: CSVGAPERGDTEAFF. Combining the CDR3 with reference TRBV29-1 and TRBJ1-1 gives the whole variable domain SAVISQKPSRDICQRGTSLTIQCQVDSQVTMMFWYRQQPGQSLTLIATANQGSEATYESGFVIDKFPISRPNLTFSTLTVSNMSPEDSSIYLCSVGAPERGDTEAFFGQGTRLTVV.

In its sample, this clonotype was seen a few times. The chain couples TRBV5-1 to TRBJ2-1; maybe TRBD1 (5 bases). Per the germline V gene, CDR1 is SGHRS and CDR2 is YFSETQ. Trimming shortened V by 4 bases and J by 4 bases, and 18 bases separated the two germline ends. The CDR3 loop spans 16 amino acids. CDR3 loop: CASSLMGQAPYNEQFF. CDR3 DNA: TGCGCCAGCAGCCTCATGGGGCAGGCACCTTACAATGAGCAGTTCTTC. Filled out from reference TRBV5-1 and TRBJ2-1, the complete variable domain reads KAGVTQTPRYLIKTRGQQVTLSCSPISGHRSVSWYQQTPGQGLQFLFEYFSETQRNKGNFPGRFSGRQFSNSRSEMNVSTLELGDSALYLCASSLMGQAPYNEQFFGPGTRLTVL.

This chain links TRBV15 with TRBJ1-2, with D unclear. Per germline, CDR1 LNHNV and CDR2 YYDKDF (reference sequence). V was cut by 0 bases and J by 0 bases, with 11 bases left in between. CDR3 size: 16 residues. CDR3 DNA sequence: TGTGCCACCAGCAGAGATCTCGGGGAAACTAACTATGGCTACACCTTC. As protein: CATSRDLGETNYGYTF.

Note on this clonotype: At one boundary the junction diverges from the germline segment, which might be a read error. This chain links TRBV4-1 with TRBJ2-7; the D gene is possibly TRBD1 (6 bases). Germline CDR1 is MGHRA and CDR2 is YSYEKL. This CDR3 comprises 17 residues. The CDR3 loop is CAISQETPSTGFYEQYF. For the CDR3, the DNA is TGCGCCATCAGCCAAGAGACACCCTCCACAGGGTTCTACGAGCAGTACTTC.

V gene TRBV12-3 or TRBV12-4 combines with J gene TRBJ2-1, with 11 bases matching TRBD2. The ends lost 5 bases at V and 6 bases at J; junction bases unmatched: 12. The CDR3 extends over 17 amino acids. In DNA, the CDR3 is TGTGCCAGCAGTCCGAGTAAAACTAGCGGGGGAGGCAATGAGCAGTTCTTC. It translates to CASSPSKTSGGGNEQFF.